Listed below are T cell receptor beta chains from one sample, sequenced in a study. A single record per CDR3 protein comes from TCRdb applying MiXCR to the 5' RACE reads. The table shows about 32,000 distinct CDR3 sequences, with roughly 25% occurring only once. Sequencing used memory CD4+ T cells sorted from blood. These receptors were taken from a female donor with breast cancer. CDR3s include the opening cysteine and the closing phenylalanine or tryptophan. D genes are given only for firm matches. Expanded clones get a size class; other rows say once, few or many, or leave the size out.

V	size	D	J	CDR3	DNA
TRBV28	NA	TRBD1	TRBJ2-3	CASSRTGVRTQYF	TGTGCCAGCAGCCGGACAGGGGTTCGAACGCAGTATTTT
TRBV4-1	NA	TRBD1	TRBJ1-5	CASSQGTGNQPQHF	TGCGCCAGCAGCCAAGGGACAGGGAATCAGCCCCAGCATTTT
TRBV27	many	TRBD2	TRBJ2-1	CASSLRTSGRPYNEQFF	TGTGCCAGCAGTTTAAGGACTAGCGGGAGGCCTTACAATGAGCAGTTCTTC
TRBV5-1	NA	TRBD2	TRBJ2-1	CASSLGTSGFTAYHEQFF	TGCGCCAGCAGCCTTGGGACTAGCGGGTTTACGGCCTACCATGAGCAGTTCTTC
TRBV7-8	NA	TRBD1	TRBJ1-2	CASSLVGDRDNYGYTF	TGTGCCAGCAGCTTAGTAGGGGACAGGGATAACTATGGCTACACCTTC
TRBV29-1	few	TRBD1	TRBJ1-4	CSVEGGQGDEKLFF	TGCAGCGTCGAAGGCGGGCAGGGGGATGAAAAACTGTTTTTT
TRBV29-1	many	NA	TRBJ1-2	CSVRDGYGYTF	TGCAGCGTCAGGGACGGGTATGGCTACACCTTC
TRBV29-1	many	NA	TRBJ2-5	CSVNLGTQYF	TGCAGCGTTAACCTGGGGACCCAGTACTTC
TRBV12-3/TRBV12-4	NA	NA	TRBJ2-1	CASSPDPRDNEQFF	TGTGCCAGCAGCCCGGATCCTAGAGACAATGAGCAGTTCTTC
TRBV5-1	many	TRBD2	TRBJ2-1	CASSLGASGSHEQFF	TGCGCCAGCAGCTTAGGGGCTAGCGGGTCCCATGAGCAGTTCTTC
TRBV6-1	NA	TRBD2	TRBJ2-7	CASSEALSRLAVFSYEQYF	TGTGCCAGCAGTGAAGCGCTATCGAGGCTAGCGGTTTTCTCCTACGAGCAGTACTTC
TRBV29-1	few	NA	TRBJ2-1	CSADRDGDNEQFF	TGCAGCGCCGACCGGGACGGTGACAATGAGCAGTTCTTC
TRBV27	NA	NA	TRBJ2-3	CASKESDTQYF	TGTGCCAGCAAGGAGTCAGATACGCAGTATTTT
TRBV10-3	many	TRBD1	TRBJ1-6	CAISPYRDRNSPLHF	TGTGCCATCAGTCCCTACCGGGACAGGAATTCACCCCTCCACTTT
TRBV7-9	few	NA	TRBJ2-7	CASSTTYEQYF	TGTGCCAGCAGCACGACCTACGAGCAGTACTTC
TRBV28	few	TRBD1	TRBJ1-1	CASRDPGGTEAFF	TGTGCCAGCAGGGACCCAGGGGGCACTGAAGCTTTCTTT
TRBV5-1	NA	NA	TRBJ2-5	CASSQSGWEETQYF	TGCGCCAGCAGCCAGTCGGGGTGGGAAGAGACCCAGTACTTC
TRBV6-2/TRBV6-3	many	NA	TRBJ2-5	CASSPAVRGGNGDQYF	TGTGCCAGCAGCCCCGCTGTAAGGGGGGGGAACGGGGACCAGTACTTC
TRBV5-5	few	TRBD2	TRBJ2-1	CASSWLAGVFQSDEQFF	TGTGCCAGCAGCTGGTTAGCGGGAGTCTTTCAGTCAGATGAGCAGTTCTTC
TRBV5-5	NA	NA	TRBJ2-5	CASSLRLISQETQYF	TGTGCCAGCAGCTTGCGTTTAATTTCCCAAGAGACCCAGTACTTC
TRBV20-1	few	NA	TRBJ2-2	CSAHNTGELFF	TGCAGTGCTCATAACACCGGGGAGCTGTTTTTT
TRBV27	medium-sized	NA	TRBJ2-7	CASSARGPPYEQYF	TGTGCCAGCAGTGCCAGGGGTCCTCCCTACGAGCAGTACTTC
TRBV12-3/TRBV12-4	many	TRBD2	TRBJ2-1	CASSLGGPSSYNEQFF	TGTGCCAGCAGTTTGGGAGGGCCGAGCTCCTACAATGAGCAGTTCTTC